One and the same sample provided the 4 T cell receptor beta chains below, sequenced in a study of control samples from healthy donors and cancer patients. Repertoires were generated with immunoSEQ multiplex PCR, while TCRdb's copy carries only in-frame clones and drops some. The table includes 75,000 to 100,000 clones, roughly 92% detected once. Source material: blood. All receptors derive from a human donor in good health. The donor label of this sample is uncertain.

This chain joins TRBV7-2 and TRBJ1-2; D unresolved. The length of the CDR3 is 14 residues. Germline lookup yields CDR1 SGHTA and CDR2 FQGNSA. V lost 1 base to trimming and J lost 3 bases, with 9 bases between them. The CDR3 DNA is TGTGCCAGCAGCTTAGAAGGGATAGACTATGGCTACACCTTC. Translated, it gives CASSLEGIDYGYTF.

V and J are TRBV3-1 (or the pseudogene TRBV3-2) and TRBJ2-5; TRBD2 matches at 12 bases. V was pared by 3 bases and J by 1 base, with 6 bases of the junction left unmatched. CDR1 is LGHDT, CDR2 YNNKEL, per germline (reference sequence). CDR3 length: 17 residues. The CDR3 protein is CASSQRLAGALQETQYF. The DNA of the CDR3 is TGTGCCAGCAGCCAGCGACTAGCGGGGGCCCTCCAAGAGACCCAGTACTTC.

The CDR3 spells CAISESGDGQPQHF. In nucleotides, the CDR3 is TGTGCCATCAGTGAGTCGGGGGACGGTCAGCCCCAGCATTTT. This chain connects TRBV10-3 to TRBJ1-5, with D possibly being TRBD1 (5 bases). Germline V lookup: CDR1 ENHRY, CDR2 SYGVKD. This CDR3 contains 14 residues. Trimming left V 0 bases short and J 6 bases short, with 9 bases between.

The chain employs TRBV24-1 and TRBJ1-2; 10 bases are shared with TRBD1. Germline V gives CDR1 KGHDR, CDR2 SFDVKD. The CDR3 is 15 amino acids. V gave up 3 bases and J gave up 4 bases; unmatched junction bases: 4. The CDR3 region is CATSDTRTGGYGYTF. For the CDR3, the DNA is TGTGCCACCAGTGATACACGGACAGGGGGCTATGGCTACACCTTC.